Listed below are T cell receptor beta chains from one sample, sequenced in a study of blood T cell repertoires in COVID-19. The data were produced by immunoSEQ multiplex PCR, yet TCRdb's version contains in-frame clones alone and is incomplete. This table holds 300,000 to 350,000 clones, roughly 89% found once. Sample: peripheral blood. The receptors were gathered from a man younger than 40 with COVID-19, enrolled during active disease. The CDR3 runs from the conserved cysteine through the conserved F or W.

v_call cdr3_aa
TRBV6-5 CASTDSDRAYGYTF
TRBV6-4 CASSELAGGNEQFF
TRBV7-2 CASSLLGLADYEQYF
TRBV27 CASSSQRGGSQNIQYF
TRBV29-1 CSVETGSSYEQYF
TRBV19 CASSPRLRETQYF
TRBV7-3 CASSLSRLALNTGELFF
TRBV6-2/TRBV6-3 CASSYLDRGQGQYF
TRBV25-1 CASSEQDRGWQFF
TRBV27 CASSWAGGSSDEQYF
TRBV18 CASSRALNTEAFF
TRBV10-3 CAISVSGGFDTEAFF
TRBV9 CASSAGLGNGYTF
TRBV6-5 CASSYAFGFTYEQYF
TRBV28 CASSRQVTYEQYF
TRBV3-1/TRBV3-2 CASRVRSETQYF
TRBV6-1 CASSDHTSGGPPAYNEQFF
TRBV28 CASRTQPFRGYTF
TRBV14 CASSQDSLHPWDSLFSGNTIYF
TRBV24-1 CATSDLTGNTDTQYF
TRBV11-2 CASSPLGRRRAAYEQYF
TRBV27 CASGQTGAQYF
TRBV11-1 CASSLGTGRDEQFF
TRBV4-3 CASSQDPQFSGANVLTF